These 28 T cell receptor beta chains share one sample of origin, sequenced in a study of shared clonotypes between healthy human individuals. Sequenced by immunoSEQ multiplex PCR; TCRdb stores in-frame clones only, minus some. The sample holds 2.5 million or so clones, more than 90% seen once. The sequenced material came from naive CD4+ T cells sorted from blood. The subset: CD45RA+ positively selected. The receptor set was obtained from a man younger than 30 in good health.

The chain is built from TRBV10-3 and TRBJ2-7; TRBD2 agrees at 13 bases. Losses at the gene ends were 2 bases for V and 0 bases for J; bases not matched to a gene: 4. The CDR3 sequence is 17 residues long. Per germline, CDR1 ENHRY and CDR2 SYGVKD. The CDR3 reads CAISEGTSGESSYEQYF. The CDR3, as DNA: TGTGCCATCAGTGAGGGGACTAGCGGGGAGAGCTCCTACGAGCAGTACTTC.

The genes are TRBV30 and TRBJ2-1; no reliable D call. V gave up 2 bases and J gave up 9 bases, with 11 bases separating them. This CDR3 comprises 12 residues. The germline gives CDR1 GTSNPN, CDR2 SVGIG (reference sequence). The CDR3 loop is CAWSPKLGEQFF. The CDR3 bases are TGTGCCTGGAGTCCGAAACTGGGTGAGCAGTTCTTC. Complete variable domain (other parts from reference TRBV30 and TRBJ2-1): SQTIHQWPATLVQPVGSPLSLECTVEGTSNPNLYWYRQAAGRGLQLLFYSVGIGQISSEVPQNLSASRPQDRQFILSSKKLLLSDSGFYLCAWSPKLGEQFFGPGTRLTVL.

CDR3 nucleotide sequence: TGTGCCAGCAGCTTAGAAGGGGGAGTGGGGCAGTTCTTC. This gives the protein CASSLEGGVGQFF. J is TRBJ2-1 and V is TRBV7-2; a possible D gene is TRBD1 (6 bases). This CDR3 has 13 amino acids. V gave up 1 base and J gave up 12 bases, with 13 bases separating them. Germline V gene lookup returns CDR1 SGHTA and CDR2 FQGNSA. Using reference TRBV7-2 and TRBJ2-1 for the parts outside the CDR3, the full variable domain is GAGVSQSPSNKVTEKGKDVELRCDPISGHTALYWYRQSLGQGLEFLIYFQGNSAPDKSGLPSDRFSAERTGGSVSTLTIQRTQQEDSAVYLCASSLEGGVGQFFGPGTRLTVL.

This clone has a single count. The rearrangement uses TRBV19 and TRBJ1-4; 7 positions agree with TRBD1. Germline CDR1 is LNHDA and CDR2 is SQIVND (reference sequence). The CDR3 loop spans 14 amino acids. V shed 5 bases and J 7 bases; nucleotides not matched to a gene: 7. CDR3 in amino acids: CASSEGQKVEKLFF. The CDR3 nucleotides read TGTGCCAGTAGTGAGGGACAGAAAGTTGAAAAACTGTTTTTT.

The gene calls are TRBV6-1 and TRBJ2-3; a possible D gene is TRBD1 (5 bases). The germline gives CDR1 MNHNS, CDR2 SASEGT. V shed 8 bases and J shed 1 base, with 16 bases lying between them. CDR3 length equals 15 residues. CDR3 in DNA: TGTGCCAGCGTCCCTGTAGGGGAAGGCACAGATACGCAGTATTTT. Protein: CASVPVGEGTDTQYF.

The V call is TRBV27, the J call TRBJ2-7; 11 nucleotides align to TRBD1. Germline V CDR1 and CDR2: MNHEY, SMNVEV (reference sequence). Trimming cost V 5 bases and J 2 bases; bases outside gene matches: 5. This CDR3 contains 15 residues. The CDR3 reads CASSTRDRGAYEQYF. As DNA, the CDR3 is TGTGCCAGCAGTACCCGGGACAGGGGGGCCTACGAGCAGTACTTC.

The chain combines TRBV7-9 with TRBJ1-6; D is ambiguous. In germline, CDR1 is SEHNR, CDR2 FQNEAQ (reference sequence). Trimming stripped 5 bases from V and 7 bases from J, with 15 bases between. The CDR3 covers 15 residues. The CDR3 region is CASSLRQDGNSPLHF. As DNA, the CDR3 is TGTGCCAGCAGCCTACGCCAGGACGGAAATTCACCCCTCCACTTT.

The chain joins TRBV18 to TRBJ2-2, with D maybe TRBD1 (5 bases). There are 17 residues in the CDR3. V was trimmed by 4 bases and J by 8 bases, leaving 23 bases between them. Germline loops: CDR1 KGHSH, CDR2 LQKENI. CDR3 nucleotide sequence: TGTGCCAGCTCACTTCTCCTTCAGACAGCGACGGGTGGGGAGCTGTTTTTT. Translating gives CASSLLLQTATGGELFF.

The chain recombines TRBV11-2 with TRBJ2-7, with D unclear. Germline V gene data show CDR1 as SGHAT and CDR2 as FQNNGV. This CDR3 spans 13 amino acids. Deletions cut 0 bases from V and 3 bases from J, with 6 bases between. CDR3 loop: CASSLDGVYEQYF. The CDR3 nucleotides are TGTGCCAGCAGCTTAGATGGGGTCTACGAGCAGTACTTC. Based on the CDR3 plus reference TRBV11-2 and TRBJ2-7, the full variable domain is EAGVAQSPRYKIIEKRQSVAFWCNPISGHATLYWYQQILGQGPKLLIQFQNNGVVDDSQLPKDRFSAERLKGVDSTLKIQPAKLEDSAVYLCASSLDGVYEQYFGPGTRLTVT.

This clone was found once. J is TRBJ1-4 and V is TRBV2; D is unclear. Germline V gives CDR1 SNHLY, CDR2 FYNNEI. CDR3 length equals 15 residues. Trimming cost V 5 bases and J 0 bases, with 10 bases left between them. The CDR3, as DNA: TGTGCCAGCAGTCGTATAAGGGCAACTAATGAAAAACTGTTTTTT. Protein product: CASSRIRATNEKLFF.

For this clone: The sample carries other DNA sequences with the same CDR3. This chain joins TRBV27 and TRBJ2-1, with 12 positions matching TRBD2. The junction had 6 bases not matched to a gene; V was cut back by 5 bases and J by 7 bases. Germline values: CDR1 MNHEY, CDR2 SMNVEV (reference sequence). The CDR3 length is 15 residues. The CDR3 loop reads CASSKTSGSWNEQFF. The DNA of the CDR3 is TGTGCCAGCAGTAAGACTAGCGGGAGTTGGAATGAGCAGTTCTTC.

The chain joins TRBV27 to TRBJ2-1; no definite D call. This CDR3 is 15 amino acids long. Germline V gives CDR1 MNHEY, CDR2 SMNVEV (reference sequence). Trimming left V 3 bases short and J 0 bases short, with 9 bases between. CDR3 sequence (DNA): TGTGCCAGCAGTTTCGACTCCAGCTCCTACAATGAGCAGTTCTTC. Translation: CASSFDSSSYNEQFF.

The chain couples TRBV2 to TRBJ2-3, with TRBD1 identical over 7 bases. CDR3 length: 12 residues. V lost 6 bases to trimming and J lost 4 bases; unmatched junction nucleotides: 1. Germline V gene sequence: CDR1 SNHLY, CDR2 FYNNEI. The CDR3: CASRQGPDTQYF. The CDR3 region has the DNA TGTGCCAGCAGACAGGGGCCAGATACGCAGTATTTT. Drawing the rest from reference TRBV2 and TRBJ2-3, the complete variable domain is EPEVTQTPSHQVTQMGQEVILRCVPISNHLYFYWYRQILGQKVEFLVSFYNNEISEKSEIFDDQFSVERPDGSNFTLKIRSTKLEDSAMYFCASRQGPDTQYFGPGTRLTVL.

The chain couples TRBV9 to TRBJ2-2; D might be TRBD2 (5 bases). Trimming cost V 1 base and J 3 bases, with 13 bases left between them. There are 16 residues in the CDR3. CDR1 and CDR2 from the germline V gene are SGDLS and YYNGEE. CDR3 protein: CASSVLGSEYTGELFF. The CDR3 DNA sequence: TGTGCCAGCAGCGTACTGGGTAGCGAGTACACCGGGGAGCTGTTTTTT.

The CDR3 sequence is CASSSPRGRNTEAFF. The DNA of the CDR3 is TGTGCCAGCAGTAGCCCCAGGGGCAGGAACACTGAAGCTTTCTTT. The chain is built from TRBV6-5 and TRBJ1-1; D might be TRBD1 (6 bases). Looked up from germline, CDR1 is MNHEY and CDR2 is SVGAGI. This CDR3 region has 15 residues. Between the trimmed V and J ends, which lost 5 bases and 1 base, there was a span of 14 bases.

V is TRBV28 and J is TRBJ2-2, with TRBD1 as a possible D gene (6 bases). V was clipped by 6 bases and J by 3 bases, with 14 bases between them. CDR3 length equals 15 residues. The germline V gene encodes CDR1 MDHEN and CDR2 SYDVKM. CDR3 sequence (DNA): TGTGCCAGCAGGACGGGACAATGGGACACCGGGGAGCTGTTTTTT. Amino acids: CASRTGQWDTGELFF.

This chain connects TRBV5-1 to TRBJ1-1; a weak D match, TRBD1 (5 bases). From germline, CDR1 is SGHRS and CDR2 YFSETQ. Trimming left V 0 bases short and J 0 bases short, with 6 bases between. The CDR3 consists of 14 residues. CDR3 in DNA: TGCGCCAGCAGCTTGGAACAGGTGAACACTGAAGCTTTCTTT. Translating gives CASSLEQVNTEAFF.

The chain has TRBV11-2 and TRBJ2-7; D perhaps matches TRBD2 (5 bases). V was clipped by 5 bases and J by 3 bases, with 11 bases between them. Germline lookup yields CDR1 SGHAT and CDR2 FQNNGV. This CDR3 region has 13 residues. The CDR3 spells CASSPTGIYEQYF. In nucleotides, the CDR3 is TGTGCCAGCAGCCCGACCGGGATCTACGAGCAGTACTTC.

This clone was picked up one time. The chain is built from TRBV11-2 and TRBJ1-5; 8 nucleotides line up with TRBD1. With V trimmed by 4 bases and J by 5 bases, 4 bases remained unmatched. The germline V gene has CDR1 SGHAT and CDR2 FQNNGV. The CDR3 sequence is 14 residues long. The CDR3 region is CASSSNRGDQPQHF. The CDR3 DNA is TGTGCCAGCAGCTCCAACAGGGGGGATCAGCCCCAGCATTTT.

This clone has only one observation. The V and J genes are TRBV19 and TRBJ1-4; unclear D gene. From germline, CDR1 is LNHDA and CDR2 SQIVND (reference sequence). Between the trimmed V and J ends, which lost 4 bases and 8 bases, there was a span of 14 bases. This CDR3 is 14 amino acids long. The CDR3 DNA reads TGTGCCAGTAGTACCCGGACCTCGGGGGAAAAACTGTTTTTT. As protein: CASSTRTSGEKLFF.

Points on this clone: The same CDR3 also results from other DNA sequences found in this sample. The J gene is TRBJ1-6, the V gene TRBV11-2, with D possibly TRBD1 on 6 matching bases. The length of the CDR3 is 14 residues. Germline loops: CDR1 SGHAT, CDR2 FQNNGV. V was shortened by 1 base and J by 5 bases, with 6 bases between the two germline ends. The CDR3 here is CASSLGTDNSPLHF. DNA for the CDR3: TGTGCCAGCAGCTTAGGGACAGATAATTCACCCCTCCACTTT.

The chain carries TRBV2 and TRBJ1-3; no reliable D call. Per germline, CDR1 SNHLY and CDR2 FYNNEI. The CDR3 is 13 residues long. The ends were cut back, 6 bases at V and 4 bases at J, with 10 bases in the middle. CDR3 coding DNA: TGTGCCAGCAGGGTCGACGGAGGAAACACCATATATTTT. Translated, it gives CASRVDGGNTIYF. Drawing the rest from reference TRBV2 and TRBJ1-3, the complete variable domain is EPEVTQTPSHQVTQMGQEVILRCVPISNHLYFYWYRQILGQKVEFLVSFYNNEISEKSEIFDDQFSVERPDGSNFTLKIRSTKLEDSAMYFCASRVDGGNTIYFGEGSWLTVV.

This chain joins TRBV7-8 and TRBJ2-7, with D hard to call. Trimming cost V 2 bases and J 4 bases, with 12 bases left between them. This CDR3 has 14 residues. The V gene's germline CDR1 is SGHVS and CDR2 FQNEAQ. The CDR3 sequence: CASSLLAKEYEQYF. The CDR3 nucleotides read TGTGCCAGCAGCTTACTTGCCAAGGAATACGAGCAGTACTTC. Complete variable domain (other parts from reference TRBV7-8 and TRBJ2-7): GAGVSQSPRYKVAKRGQDVALRCDPISGHVSLFWYQQALGQGPEFLTYFQNEAQLDKSGLPSDRFFAERPEGSVSTLKIQRTQQEDSAVYLCASSLLAKEYEQYFGPGTRLTVT.

Regarding this clone: A read error may explain this, as a much larger clone is one base away. At the DNA level, this CDR3 is encoded by other sequences in the same sample as well. The chain carries TRBV19 and TRBJ1-1; 7 bases are shared with TRBD1. Germline-derived CDR1 and CDR2 are LNHDA and SQIVND (reference sequence). This CDR3 has 14 residues. V lost 5 bases and J lost 0; bases outside the gene matches: 3. CDR3 loop: CASSLGTVNTEAFF. The DNA for the CDR3 is TGTGCCAGTAGTCTCGGGACAGTGAACACTGAAGCTTTCTTT. Drawing the rest from reference TRBV19 and TRBJ1-1, the complete variable domain is DGGITQSPKYLFRKEGQNVTLSCEQNLNHDAMYWYRQDPGQGLRLIYYSQIVNDFQKGDIAEGYSVSREKKESFPLTVTSAQKNPTAFYLCASSLGTVNTEAFFGQGTRLTVV.

This chain uses TRBV28 with TRBJ1-3; 7 bases are a match to TRBD1. CDR3 size: 14 residues. Trimming at V came to 8 bases and at J to 4 bases, leaving 8 bases not matched to a gene. Germline CDR1 and CDR2: MDHEN and SYDVKM. CDR3 protein: CASAGQAPGNTIYF. For the CDR3, the DNA is TGTGCCAGCGCCGGACAGGCCCCCGGAAACACCATATATTTT.

The chain combines TRBV11-3 with TRBJ1-2; the match to TRBD1 covers 7 bases. Trimming took 6 bases from V and 0 from J; bases not matched to a gene: 7. This CDR3 is built from 15 residues. CDR1 SGHNT and CDR2 YENEEA come from the germline V gene. CDR3 nucleotide sequence: TGTGCCAGCAGGCAACAGGGGACAGCTAACTATGGCTACACCTTC. This gives the protein CASRQQGTANYGYTF.

V and J are TRBV30 and TRBJ1-1, with unresolved D. Per germline, CDR1 GTSNPN and CDR2 SVGIG (reference sequence). V lost 2 bases, J lost 1 base, and 8 bases lay in between. This CDR3 has 13 amino acids. CDR3 sequence reads: CAWSLQRNTEAFF. The CDR3 bases are TGTGCCTGGAGTCTTCAGCGGAACACTGAAGCTTTCTTT. The variable domain in full, with the rest retrieved from reference TRBV30 and TRBJ1-1, is SQTIHQWPATLVQPVGSPLSLECTVEGTSNPNLYWYRQAAGRGLQLLFYSVGIGQISSEVPQNLSASRPQDRQFILSSKKLLLSDSGFYLCAWSLQRNTEAFFGQGTRLTVV.

The genes are TRBV2 and TRBJ1-5; D call uncertain. V lost 4 bases, J lost 2 bases, and 12 bases lay in between. This CDR3 spans 15 amino acids. CDR1 is SNHLY, CDR2 FYNNEI, per germline. CDR3 loop: CASSVSAGGNQPQHF. DNA of the CDR3: TGTGCCAGCAGTGTCTCAGCCGGGGGCAATCAGCCCCAGCATTTT.